This TCR beta chain was profiled in a study of blood T cell repertoires in COVID-19. Germline trimming cut 4 bases from V and 4 bases from J; bases unmatched to any gene: 10. The CDR3 spans 16 residues. Per germline, CDR1 MNHEY and CDR2 SVGAGI. Profiling relied on immunoSEQ multiplex PCR, and the TCRdb table lists in-frame clones only, not all of them. The sample holds about 28,000 clones, 84% seen once. This sequence originates from a man aged 65 to 85 with active COVID-19. The sequenced sample consisted of peripheral blood. This chain links TRBV6-5 with TRBJ1-1, with 9 bases matching TRBD1. The CDR3 loop reads CASSSDRGKEGTEAFF. DNA of the CDR3: TGTGCCAGCAGTTCGGACAGGGGCAAGGAGGGCACTGAAGCTTTCTTT.